This entry is about one T cell receptor (beta chain). The method was immunoSEQ multiplex PCR; TCRdb's version includes in-frame clones alone and lacks a portion of them. The sample lists about 310,000 clones; around 90% were seen once. The sample originates from a study of blood T cell repertoires in COVID-19. Trimming left V 4 bases short and J 2 bases short, with 15 bases between. Germline V gene data show CDR1 as MNHEY and CDR2 as SMNVEV (reference sequence). This CDR3 spans 15 amino acids. The sequenced sample consisted of peripheral blood. The V and J genes are TRBV27 and TRBJ2-7; possibly TRBD1 for D (6 bases). The receptor's source is a man aged 50 or older with active or convalescent COVID-19. The DNA for the CDR3 is TGTGCCAGCAGTTCCCTCTCGACAGGCGCCTACGAGCAGTACTTC. Its translation: CASSSLSTGAYEQYF.